This TCR beta chain was retrieved from a study of molecular identifiers for immune sequencing clone quantification. There are many counts of this clonotype. Bulk TCR library preparation followed previously described methods with listed TCR primers. TCRdb re-called the PCR reads through MiXCR, storing one row per CDR3 protein. The table includes approximately 500,000 distinct CDR3 sequences, under 30% detected once. The source material was naive CD8+ T cells from blood, with Jurkat cell RNA spiked in. Subset indicated: FACS-sorted CD8+CD4-CCR7+CD45RA+ naive T cells. The sequence came from a human donor in good health. Some libraries in this study had Jurkat cell RNA spiked in.

The CDR3 protein is CASSMGQGITDTQYF. CDR3 nucleotides: TGTGCCAGCAGTATGGGACAGGGGATCACAGATACGCAGTATTTT. The rearrangement joins TRBV2 to TRBJ2-3; 10 nucleotides match TRBD1. CDR3 size: 15 residues. Per germline, CDR1 SNHLY and CDR2 FYNNEI. V shed 5 bases, J shed 2 bases, and the junction held 4 bases outside the gene matches.